This passage covers 30 T cell receptor beta chains from one sample sequenced in a study of blood T cell repertoires in COVID-19 (dated by TCRdb to the early 2020s). Receptor libraries were prepared by the immunoSEQ multiplex PCR assay. This immuneACCESS table, as held by TCRdb, lists in-frame sequences with V and J called but not all clones. Of the missing ones, under half trace to an unresolved V gene in checked studies; the others have no known cause. The sample table holds approximately 190,000 clones, of which roughly 80% were seen once. 5.5% to 7.5% of the sample is taken by the ten largest. The sample consisted of peripheral blood. The receptors shown here come from a woman in her 40s with acute or convalescent COVID-19.

This chain uses TRBV5-1 with TRBJ1-1; possible D gene TRBD1, 6 bases. The V gene lost 0 bases and the J gene lost 3 bases, with 9 bases spanning the gap. The germline gives CDR1 SGHRS, CDR2 YFSETQ. CDR3 length: 14 amino acids. The DNA for the CDR3 is TGCGCCAGCAGCTTGGCCAGACAGGACACTGAAGCTTTCTTT. Translated, it gives CASSLARQDTEAFF.

This clone was detected once. The chain combines TRBV5-5 with TRBJ1-2; 8 bases are shared with TRBD1. V lost 0 bases and J lost 7; bases outside the gene matches: 5. CDR1 is SGHKS, CDR2 YYEKEE, per germline (reference sequence). CDR3 size: 14 residues. The CDR3 region is CASSLVDRGGGYTF. The CDR3 bases are TGTGCCAGCAGCTTGGTCGACAGGGGCGGTGGCTACACCTTC.

This chain joins TRBV12-3 or TRBV12-4 and TRBJ2-3, with TRBD2 matching 11 bases. The CDR3 sequence is 12 residues long. After removal of 6 bases from V and 14 bases from J, the junction contained 7 bases not matched to a gene. CDR3 bases: TGTGCCAGCAGGGGGCTAGCGGGGGGTGCGTATTTT. This encodes CASRGLAGGAYF.

The V gene is TRBV2, the J gene TRBJ1-3; 11 bases map to TRBD1. V dropped 10 bases and J dropped 0; count of bases not matched to a gene: 8. Germline CDR1 and CDR2: SNHLY and FYNNEI. The CDR3 length is 16 residues. The CDR3 sequence is CAKTGTGGTSGNTIYF. The CDR3 region has the DNA TGTGCCAAAACCGGGACAGGGGGTACCTCTGGAAACACCATATATTTT. Full variable domain (outside the CDR3, taken from reference TRBV2 and TRBJ1-3): EPEVTQTPSHQVTQMGQEVILRCVPISNHLYFYWYRQILGQKVEFLVSFYNNEISEKSEIFDDQFSVERPDGSNFTLKIRSTKLEDSAMYFCAKTGTGGTSGNTIYFGEGSWLTVV.

V is TRBV27 and J is TRBJ1-6; no clear D gene. The V end lost 5 bases, the J end lost 19 bases, and 21 bases lay between the germline ends. This CDR3 has 13 residues. CDR1 is MNHEY and CDR2 is SMNVEV in the germline V gene (reference sequence). CDR3 amino acids: CASSPIFGDPSHF. The DNA of the CDR3 is TGTGCCAGCAGTCCCATTTTCGGGGATCCTTCGCACTTT.

V usage is TRBV10-3 and J usage is TRBJ2-5, with D maybe TRBD1 (5 bases). Germline V gene sequence: CDR1 ENHRY, CDR2 SYGVKD. The CDR3 runs to 14 residues. V was cut by 4 bases and J by 0 bases, with 9 bases left in between. CDR3 in amino acids: CAISAGSDQETQYF. CDR3 DNA: TGTGCCATCAGTGCAGGGTCGGACCAAGAGACCCAGTACTTC.

The CDR3 bases are TGTGCCAGCAGCCCGCTTAGCGGGCCCCGCAATGAGCAGTTCTTC. Amino acids: CASSPLSGPRNEQFF. V gene TRBV7-9 combines with J gene TRBJ2-1; 7 positions match TRBD2. CDR1 and CDR2 (germline): SEHNR, FQNEAQ (reference sequence). The CDR3 is made up of 15 amino acids. The V segment lost 5 bases and the J segment 6 bases; nucleotides outside the gene matches: 10.

This sequence joins TRBV24-1 and TRBJ2-1; D perhaps matches TRBD2 (7 bases). The CDR3 runs 17 residues. Germline CDR1 is KGHDR and CDR2 is SFDVKD. V lost 0 bases, J lost 7 bases, and 18 bases lay in between. This CDR3 is CATSDLSLSGTRNEQFF. CDR3 nucleotides: TGTGCCACCAGTGATTTGAGTTTGAGCGGGACACGGAATGAGCAGTTCTTC.

This chain connects TRBV9 to TRBJ1-5; unclear D gene. Germline V CDR1 and CDR2: SGDLS, YYNGEE. V lost 4 bases and J lost 0, with 8 bases in between. This CDR3 spans 14 amino acids. The CDR3: CASSLYGSNQPQHF. CDR3 coding DNA: TGTGCCAGCAGCCTATACGGTAGCAATCAGCCCCAGCATTTT.

This clone was detected only once. The chain recombines TRBV9 with TRBJ2-7; 12 nucleotides match TRBD2. Germline V gene sequence: CDR1 SGDLS, CDR2 YYNGEE. Unmatched junction bases numbered 8, after V lost 4 bases and J lost 6 bases. The CDR3 runs to 15 residues. The CDR3 DNA follows: TGTGCCAGCAGCCCTGCAACTAGCGGGGGGAGCGAGCAGTACTTC. Its protein product is CASSPATSGGSEQYF.

About this clone itself: The same CDR3 arises from other DNA sequences in this sample as well. V and J are TRBV10-3 and TRBJ1-2, with D tentatively TRBD1 (6 bases). The ends were cut back, 2 bases at V and 4 bases at J, with 14 bases in the middle. Germline V lookup: CDR1 ENHRY, CDR2 SYGVKD. The CDR3 is 15 residues long. CDR3 nucleotides: TGTGCCATCAGTGAGAGGCAGGGGATCTTCTATGGCTACACCTTC. This translates into CAISERQGIFYGYTF.

The rearrangement uses TRBV28 and TRBJ1-2; D perhaps matches TRBD1 (5 bases). CDR1 and CDR2 (germline): MDHEN, SYDVKM. Trimming cost V 5 bases and J 4 bases, with 11 bases left between them. The CDR3 totals 13 residues. DNA for the CDR3: TGTGCCAGCAGTCCCCAGGGATCCTATGGCTACACCTTC. Protein sequence: CASSPQGSYGYTF.

This chain joins TRBV3-1 (or the pseudogene TRBV3-2) and TRBJ2-7; tentative D call: TRBD2 (6 bases). CDR1 LGHDT and CDR2 YNNKEL come from the germline V gene (reference sequence). The CDR3 covers 14 residues. V was clipped by 6 bases and J by 0 bases, with 12 bases between them. The CDR3 DNA follows: TGTGCCAGCAGTCCTTCTAGCGTCTCCTACGAGCAGTACTTC. Protein: CASSPSSVSYEQYF.

The chain employs TRBV12-3 or TRBV12-4 and TRBJ1-4, with D hard to call. V lost 1 base and J lost 10, with 10 bases in between. CDR3 length equals 13 residues. CDR3 coding DNA: TGTGCCAGCAGTTTAGGAGGGCTACCAAAACTGTTTTTT. Its protein product is CASSLGGLPKLFF.

The chain employs TRBV4-1 and TRBJ2-5; 8 bases are shared with TRBD2. The CDR3 extends over 15 amino acids. Trimming cost V 4 bases and J 4 bases; bases outside gene matches: 8. In germline, CDR1 is MGHRA, CDR2 YSYEKL. The CDR3 region is CASSRIKRESETQYF. CDR3 bases: TGCGCCAGCAGCCGCATTAAGCGGGAGTCAGAGACCCAGTACTTC.

The rearrangement uses TRBV7-2 and TRBJ1-1; TRBD1 aligns across 7 bases. J gave up 6 bases and V 5 bases, and 18 bases lay outside the gene matches. The CDR3 loop spans 17 amino acids. The germline CDR1 and CDR2 sequences are SGHTA and FQGNSA. The CDR3 nucleotides read TGTGCCAGCAGCCCGGGATCAGGGGGGCTTTTTAGCTCTGAAGCTTTCTTT. Translating gives CASSPGSGGLFSSEAFF.

The chain has TRBV2 and TRBJ1-5, with a weak D call TRBD1 (5 bases). V gave up 2 bases and J gave up 5 bases, with 10 bases separating them. Per germline, CDR1 SNHLY and CDR2 FYNNEI. The CDR3 is 14 residues long. CDR3 nucleotides: TGTGCCAGCAGTGAACAGGGAGGAGATCAGCCCCAGCATTTT. Its protein is CASSEQGGDQPQHF.

CDR3 loop: CASKTSGRFETQYF. The CDR3 nucleotides are TGTGCCAGTAAAACTAGCGGGAGATTCGAGACCCAGTACTTC. The chain carries TRBV19 and TRBJ2-5; 11 bases agree with TRBD2. The CDR3 has 14 residues. After removal of 7 bases from V and 5 bases from J, the junction contained 6 bases not matched to a gene. Per germline, CDR1 LNHDA and CDR2 SQIVND (reference sequence).

This chain connects TRBV24-1 to TRBJ1-2, with D hard to call. The V end was cut by 4 bases, the J end by 4 bases, with 15 bases between. This CDR3 has 15 residues. Germline V lookup: CDR1 KGHDR, CDR2 SFDVKD. CDR3 sequence reads: CATSDPSGSVYGYTF. CDR3 nucleotide sequence: TGTGCCACCAGTGACCCCTCGGGATCCGTCTATGGCTACACCTTC.

The chain links TRBV6-4 to TRBJ1-5; D call uncertain. Trimming pared 5 bases from V and 5 bases from J, leaving 13 bases between. The CDR3 covers 14 residues. The germline CDR1 and CDR2 sequences are MRHNA and SNTAGT. The CDR3 here is CASSLTLRHQPQHF. The CDR3 DNA follows: TGTGCCAGCAGTCTGACATTGAGACATCAGCCCCAGCATTTT.

The rearrangement joins TRBV30 to TRBJ2-1; 11 nucleotides agree with TRBD2. In germline, CDR1 is GTSNPN, CDR2 SVGIG (reference sequence). V shed 4 bases, J shed 2 bases, and the junction held 7 bases outside the gene matches. The CDR3 contains 16 residues. The chain's CDR3 is CAWKRTSGGTYNEQFF. Written as DNA, the CDR3 is TGTGCCTGGAAGAGAACTAGCGGGGGTACCTACAATGAGCAGTTCTTC. The full variable domain, rest sourced from reference TRBV30 and TRBJ2-1, is SQTIHQWPATLVQPVGSPLSLECTVEGTSNPNLYWYRQAAGRGLQLLFYSVGIGQISSEVPQNLSASRPQDRQFILSSKKLLLSDSGFYLCAWKRTSGGTYNEQFFGPGTRLTVL.

DNA for the CDR3: TGTGCCAGCAGACAGGGTGAAACGCAGTATTTT. Amino acid sequence: CASRQGETQYF. This chain links TRBV6-5 with TRBJ2-3, with D possibly matching TRBD1 (6 bases). Looked up from germline, CDR1 is MNHEY and CDR2 is SVGAGI. With 6 bases removed from V and 9 bases from J, the gap between germline ends came to 10 bases. This CDR3 contains 11 residues.

V usage is TRBV6-5 and J usage is TRBJ1-2; tentatively, D is TRBD1 (5 bases). CDR3 length equals 13 residues. Germline V lookup: CDR1 MNHEY, CDR2 SVGAGI. Trimming stripped 5 bases from V and 4 bases from J, with 11 bases between. The chain's CDR3 is CASSMGLLYGYTF. CDR3 bases: TGTGCCAGCAGTATGGGGCTCCTCTATGGCTACACCTTC.

This clone has only a few counts. The chain has TRBV19 and TRBJ2-3; D is possibly TRBD2 (6 bases). The CDR3 is made up of 14 amino acids. Looked up from germline, CDR1 is LNHDA and CDR2 is SQIVND (reference sequence). Between the trimmed V and J ends, which lost 2 bases and 4 bases, there was a span of 10 bases. The CDR3 DNA sequence: TGTGCCAGTAGTATAAAGGGACTGGCAGATACGCAGTATTTT. Translated: CASSIKGLADTQYF.

This clone was seen repeatedly, ten times or more. This chain uses TRBV18 with TRBJ2-7, with TRBD1 matching over 11 bases. Trimming at V came to 2 bases and at J to 2 bases, leaving 2 bases not matched to a gene. Germline CDR1 KGHSH, CDR2 LQKENI. The CDR3 has 15 residues. The CDR3 DNA sequence: TGTGCCAGCTCACCAGGGACAGGGGGAACCTACGAGCAGTACTTC. This translates into CASSPGTGGTYEQYF.

The genes are TRBV2 and TRBJ1-4; D unresolved. V was clipped by 4 bases and J by 7 bases, with 4 bases between them. This CDR3 is built from 11 residues. Germline V lookup: CDR1 SNHLY, CDR2 FYNNEI. CDR3 sequence (DNA): TGTGCCAGCAGTGTTCGTGAAAAACTGTTTTTT. Its protein product is CASSVREKLFF. The full variable domain, with the rest looked up from reference TRBV2 and TRBJ1-4, is EPEVTQTPSHQVTQMGQEVILRCVPISNHLYFYWYRQILGQKVEFLVSFYNNEISEKSEIFDDQFSVERPDGSNFTLKIRSTKLEDSAMYFCASSVREKLFFGSGTQLSVL.

Written as DNA, the CDR3 is TGTGCCAGCAGTTTACCTGGGCTAGCGGGAGTCACAGATACGCAGTATTTT. This codes for CASSLPGLAGVTDTQYF. This chain connects TRBV28 to TRBJ2-3; 10 nucleotides match TRBD2. V lost 2 bases and J lost 2; bases outside the gene matches: 7. The CDR3 runs to 17 residues. Germline assignment: CDR1 MDHEN and CDR2 SYDVKM.

A word on this clone: Within the sample, other DNA sequences also encode this same CDR3. The rearrangement links TRBV27 to TRBJ1-6; perhaps TRBD1 as D (5 bases). V was clipped by 9 bases and J by 8 bases, with 11 bases between them. The CDR3 covers 12 residues. Germline V lookup: CDR1 MNHEY, CDR2 SMNVEV (reference sequence). CDR3 protein: CASRRGDSPLHF. The CDR3 bases are TGTGCCAGTCGGAGGGGAGATTCACCCCTCCACTTT.

This clone was seen a handful of times. V and J are TRBV3-1 (or the pseudogene TRBV3-2) and TRBJ1-1; TRBD1 is a possible D gene (5 bases). V dropped 4 bases and J dropped 6 bases, with 12 bases sitting between them. This CDR3 is 13 amino acids long. The germline CDR1 and CDR2 sequences are LGHDT and YNNKEL (reference sequence). CDR3 sequence (DNA): TGTGCCAGCAGCCGCGATCCGGGGGCTGAAGCTTTCTTT. Translating it yields CASSRDPGAEAFF.

The rearrangement links TRBV6-1 to TRBJ2-2; weak D call: TRBD1 (6 bases). The V gene lost 4 bases and the J gene lost 2 bases, with 14 bases spanning the gap. Germline assignment: CDR1 MNHNS and CDR2 SASEGT. CDR3 size: 16 residues. The DNA of the CDR3 is TGTGCCAGCAGTGCTCAGAACAGGGTTAACACCGGGGAGCTGTTTTTT. Protein sequence: CASSAQNRVNTGELFF.